Listed below are T cell receptor beta chains from one sample, sequenced in a study of human T cells and chemical hapten exposure. Each CDR3 protein gets one entry after TCRdb re-called the RACE reads with MiXCR. The sample records approximately 97,000 distinct CDR3 sequences, approximately 10% being singletons. Sequences were derived from whole blood, sampled in connection with sensitization to the hapten diphenylcyclopropenone (DPC). The receptor set was obtained from a woman aged 40 to 50 with alopecia areata. Some clones in this sample may be carry-over from other donors' samples. The CDR3 runs from the conserved cysteine through the conserved F or W. The order of the fields is V gene, J gene, CDR3 protein.

v_gene: TRBV29-1
j_gene: TRBJ2-7
CDR3aa: CSVAGTGGSYEQYF

v_gene: TRBV9
j_gene: TRBJ1-2
CDR3aa: CASYTGGEGYTF

v_gene: TRBV7-2
j_gene: TRBJ1-6
CDR3aa: CASSLGQLNSPLHF

v_gene: TRBV13
j_gene: TRBJ2-3
CDR3aa: CASSSYRQFTDTQYF

v_gene: TRBV20-1
j_gene: TRBJ2-3
CDR3aa: CSARGTQFGEDTQYF

v_gene: TRBV18
j_gene: TRBJ2-7
CDR3aa: CVSSPPTDRTYEQYF

v_gene: TRBV29-1
j_gene: TRBJ2-7
CDR3aa: CSVVAGGSYEQYF

v_gene: TRBV12-3/TRBV12-4
j_gene: TRBJ1-4
CDR3aa: CASRLSGAQELFF

v_gene: TRBV24-1
j_gene: TRBJ2-2
CDR3aa: CATSDTNTGELFF

v_gene: TRBV10-3
j_gene: TRBJ2-5
CDR3aa: CAISHRLNQETQYF

v_gene: TRBV18
j_gene: TRBJ2-1
CDR3aa: CASSPAQGRNNEQFF

v_gene: TRBV7-9
j_gene: TRBJ2-7
CDR3aa: CASSLASGGREQYF

v_gene: TRBV5-1
j_gene: TRBJ1-1
CDR3aa: CASSLQGTNTEAFF

v_gene: TRBV18
j_gene: TRBJ2-7
CDR3aa: CASSPVSYEQYF

v_gene: TRBV6-5
j_gene: TRBJ1-6
CDR3aa: CASSPGQGFSPLHF

v_gene: TRBV20-1
j_gene: TRBJ2-3
CDR3aa: CSANRGLGTDTQYF

v_gene: TRBV20-1
j_gene: TRBJ2-1
CDR3aa: CSARGSPVNREQFF

v_gene: TRBV6-2/TRBV6-3
j_gene: TRBJ2-1
CDR3aa: CATTALGANEQFF

v_gene: TRBV6-5
j_gene: TRBJ1-1
CDR3aa: CASSRQGIAFF

v_gene: TRBV29-1
j_gene: TRBJ2-1
CDR3aa: CSVSKGQGSGAEQFF

v_gene: TRBV11-2
j_gene: TRBJ2-3
CDR3aa: CAILPRSGKGDTDTQYF

v_gene: TRBV19
j_gene: TRBJ1-2
CDR3aa: CASSIFGQTNYGYTF

v_gene: TRBV12-3/TRBV12-4
j_gene: TRBJ2-3
CDR3aa: CASSVDQSGTDTQYF

v_gene: TRBV7-2
j_gene: TRBJ1-5
CDR3aa: CASSLGQSNQPQHF

v_gene: TRBV20-1
j_gene: TRBJ1-3
CDR3aa: CSATPGQGVPSSGNTIYF

v_gene: TRBV29-1
j_gene: TRBJ2-7
CDR3aa: CSVRAGTSGYEQYF

v_gene: TRBV20-1
j_gene: TRBJ1-5
CDR3aa: CSAQGPNQPQHF

v_gene: TRBV19
j_gene: TRBJ1-2
CDR3aa: CASTPPLQPYGYTF

v_gene: TRBV21-1
j_gene: TRBJ1-6
CDR3aa: CASSKKKRTDRDSPLHF

v_gene: TRBV12-3/TRBV12-4
j_gene: TRBJ1-1
CDR3aa: CASIQGGLNTEAFF

v_gene: TRBV6-2/TRBV6-3
j_gene: TRBJ1-5
CDR3aa: CASSYGGENQPQHF

v_gene: TRBV28
j_gene: TRBJ2-4
CDR3aa: CASSEFTGGLAKNIQYF

v_gene: TRBV9
j_gene: TRBJ1-5
CDR3aa: CASSPHGDSNQPQHF

v_gene: TRBV28
j_gene: TRBJ2-7
CDR3aa: CASRRLPSYEQYF

v_gene: TRBV29-1
j_gene: TRBJ1-2
CDR3aa: CSVRTPTTVYGYTF

v_gene: TRBV5-1
j_gene: TRBJ2-7
CDR3aa: CASSLRGDTYEQYF

v_gene: TRBV4-3
j_gene: TRBJ2-3
CDR3aa: CASSQGRNTDTQYF

v_gene: TRBV7-9
j_gene: TRBJ2-7
CDR3aa: CASSFPPAYEQYF

v_gene: TRBV9
j_gene: TRBJ2-5
CDR3aa: CASSGSGRPQETQYF

v_gene: TRBV7-2
j_gene: TRBJ1-3
CDR3aa: CASSFGVVGNTIYF